The 13 T cell receptor beta chains presented below share a single source sample, sequenced in a study of identical twins. One entry per CDR3 protein results from TCRdb running MiXCR on the 5' RACE reads. The sample shows under 1 million distinct CDR3 sequences, around 12% of them seen only once. This sample also belongs to another study, concerning yellow fever vaccine responses in identical twins.

Input material: PBMCs. Receptors originate from a woman between 18 and 29 years old in good health.

This sequence joins TRBV4-1 and TRBJ2-2, with D perhaps being TRBD1 or TRBD2 (5 bases each). The CDR3 is 15 residues long. Germline loops: CDR1 MGHRA, CDR2 YSYEKL. The V end was cut by 4 bases, the J end by 2 bases, with 11 bases between. CDR3 residues: CASSPGQINTGELFF. The CDR3 DNA is TGCGCCAGCAGCCCGGGGCAGATAAACACCGGGGAGCTGTTTTTT.

Here the CDR3 DNA reads TGCAGCGTTGACCTAGCGGGAGGGCCTAAGACCCAGTACTTC. Translation gives CSVDLAGGPKTQYF. The V gene is TRBV29-1, the J gene TRBJ2-5; TRBD2 matches at 12 bases. V gave up 3 bases and J gave up 6 bases; unmatched junction bases: 5. The CDR3 loop spans 14 amino acids. Germline lookup yields CDR1 SQVTM and CDR2 ANQGSEA.

The rearrangement uses TRBV7-2 and TRBJ1-1; the D is unclear. Germline V gives CDR1 SGHTA, CDR2 FQGNSA. Trimming removed 2 bases from V and 0 bases from J, with 7 bases in between. This CDR3 region has 14 residues. The CDR3 loop reads CASSLMRMNTEAFF. The CDR3 DNA sequence: TGTGCCAGCAGCTTAATGCGGATGAACACTGAAGCTTTCTTT.

This clonotype was recorded once. The chain is built from TRBV14 and TRBJ2-1; D is possibly TRBD2 (6 bases). CDR3 length: 16 residues. Trimming pared 1 base from V and 3 bases from J, leaving 13 bases between. The germline CDR1 and CDR2 sequences are SGHDN and FVKESK. CDR3 in DNA: TGTGCCAGCAGCCAAGTCGGCGGGAAGGTCTACAATGAGCAGTTCTTC. Translated: CASSQVGGKVYNEQFF.

This clonotype was observed a handful of times. The CDR3, as DNA: TGTGCCAGCAGCCAAGTTCCCGGACCGAAACCAGATACGCAGTATTTT. Its translation is CASSQVPGPKPDTQYF. The chain links TRBV14 to TRBJ2-3; D not certain. The CDR3 sequence is 16 residues long. The ends were cut back, 1 base at V and 4 bases at J, with 15 bases in the middle. CDR1 is SGHDN, CDR2 FVKESK, per germline.

The chain uses TRBV27 and TRBJ2-1; TRBD1 is a possible D gene (5 bases). Trimming cost V 0 bases and J 6 bases, with 6 bases left between them. Germline V gene data show CDR1 as MNHEY and CDR2 as SMNVEV (reference sequence). This CDR3 is built from 13 residues. CDR3 in amino acids: CASSLSRVNEQFF. The CDR3 region has the DNA TGTGCCAGCAGTTTATCCAGGGTCAATGAGCAGTTCTTC.

This clonotype has a handful of counts. The chain recombines TRBV28 with TRBJ2-2, with D hard to call. The germline V gene has CDR1 MDHEN and CDR2 SYDVKM. Trimming took off 9 bases at V and 6 bases at J, with 2 bases between the two ends. The CDR3 length is 9 residues. CDR3 coding DNA: TGTGCCAGGCCCGGGGAGCTGTTTTTT. It encodes CARPGELFF.

This clonotype was picked up a small number of times. The V gene is TRBV19, the J gene TRBJ2-2; possibly TRBD2 for D (5 bases). The CDR3 runs to 14 residues. CDR1 and CDR2 from the germline V gene are LNHDA and SQIVND (reference sequence). V lost 3 bases and J lost 1, with 6 bases in between. CDR3 in amino acids: CASSIGMNTGELFF. DNA for the CDR3: TGTGCCAGTAGTATCGGGATGAACACCGGGGAGCTGTTTTTT.

This clonotype was found a few times. The V call is TRBV3-1, the J call TRBJ2-5; TRBD2 matches 12 bases. From germline, CDR1 is LGHDT and CDR2 YNNKEL (reference sequence). With V trimmed by 8 bases and J by 3 bases, 7 bases remained unmatched. The CDR3 extends over 15 amino acids. The CDR3 DNA is TGTGCCAGCTCGAGACTAGCGGGGGTAGAAGAGACCCAGTACTTC. This sequence encodes CASSRLAGVEETQYF.

J is TRBJ2-1 and V is TRBV10-3; 11 nucleotides agree with TRBD2. Looked up from germline, CDR1 is ENHRY and CDR2 is SYGVKD. This CDR3 is 14 amino acids long. With 2 bases clipped from V and 8 bases from J, the junction kept 2 bases outside the gene matches. The CDR3 reads CAISEILAGDEQFF. The CDR3 coding sequence is TGTGCCATCAGTGAGATACTAGCGGGAGATGAGCAGTTCTTC.

Comments on this clonotype: One end of the junction fails to match germline, which may point to a read error. The chain carries TRBV28 and TRBJ2-1; 14 bases map to TRBD2. Germline V gene data show CDR1 as MDHEN and CDR2 as SYDVKM. CDR3 length: 12 amino acids. DNA for the CDR3: TGTGCCAGCAGCCAGACTAGCGGGAGGGTAATCTTC. Protein product: CASSQTSGRVIF.

This clonotype appeared a few times. J is TRBJ2-3 and V is TRBV11-2, with 7 bases matching TRBD2. The CDR3 has 21 residues. In germline, CDR1 is SGHAT, CDR2 FQNNGV. V lost 2 bases, J lost 3 bases, and 23 bases stayed unmatched. The CDR3, as DNA: TGTGCCAGCAGCTTACGGCCCCTAGTTGGCGGGAGTTACCTTACAACAGATACGCAGTATTTT. This codes for CASSLRPLVGGSYLTTDTQYF.

This chain links TRBV24-1 with TRBJ2-6; 11 bases fit TRBD1. The CDR3 is 16 amino acids. Trimming at V came to 4 bases and at J to 2 bases, leaving 0 bases not matched to a gene. Per germline, CDR1 KGHDR and CDR2 SFDVKD. CDR3 residues: CATSEGQGAGANVLTF. CDR3 in DNA: TGTGCCACCAGTGAGGGACAGGGGGCTGGGGCCAACGTCCTGACTTTC.